The present TCR beta chain was sequenced within a study of blood T cell repertoires in COVID-19. Germline assignment: CDR1 SGHVS and CDR2 FQNEAQ. The CDR3 totals 17 residues. V lost 2 bases to trimming and J lost 3 bases, with 18 bases between them. Some clones are missing from TCRdb's copy, which holds only in-frame ones; the method was immunoSEQ multiplex PCR. The sample yields 130,000 or so clones, roughly nine tenths seen once. This receptor was identified in a woman between 65 and 79 years old with COVID-19, enrolled during active disease. Sequencing was done on a sample of peripheral blood. This chain uses TRBV7-8 with TRBJ2-3, with D perhaps matching TRBD2 (6 bases). CDR3 region: CASSLRGGGIGTDTQYF. For the CDR3, the DNA is TGTGCCAGCAGCTTAAGGGGTGGAGGGATAGGTACAGATACGCAGTATTTT.